This record covers a single T cell receptor (beta chain). Its antigen remains unknown. Clones were sequenced by immunoSEQ multiplex PCR, and TCRdb holds only the in-frame ones, with some missing. The table has just over 25,000 clones, around 85% seen once. This entry belongs to a study of OX40 agonist ivuxolimab in advanced cancers. On the study more broadly: Three dose-escalation patients had partial responses: one with hepatocellular carcinoma and two with cutaneous melanoma.

Findings and limits, study-wide: Among patients with partial responses at 0.1-3.0 mg/kg, clonal expansion was among the lowest.

This CDR3 region has 16 residues. Germline CDR1 is MNHEY and CDR2 is SVGAGI. V dropped 0 bases and J dropped 2; count of bases not matched to a gene: 3. This chain joins TRBV6-5 and TRBJ2-7, with TRBD1 matching 11 bases. Sequences were derived from CD4+ or CD8+ T cells sorted from blood, sampled in a trial of the OX40 agonist ivuxolimab. The receptor was derived from an adult with an advanced solid tumor such as melanoma, head and neck, liver or kidney cancer. The CDR3, as DNA: TGTGCCAGCAGTTACTCCGGGACAGGGGGTCCCTACGAGCAGTACTTC. Its protein product is CASSYSGTGGPYEQYF.